This TCR beta chain emerged from a study of cytomegalovirus exposure and HLA in healthy donors. Findings and limits, study-wide: Indistinguishability led to the exclusion of some V segments, TRBV6-2 and TRBV6-3 included. TCR association rates varied by HLA locus in a later analysis, with DRB1 highest and HLA-C lowest. According to an earlier analysis, most TCR beta V segments yielded productive rearrangements about 90% or about 30% of the time.

Germline lookup yields CDR1 SGHTA and CDR2 FQGNSA. Unmatched junction bases numbered 15, after V lost 5 bases and J lost 3 bases. This CDR3 is 17 amino acids long. The PCR employed 60 Vbeta primers together with 13 Jbeta primers. Produced via immunoSEQ multiplex PCR; TCRdb's table is partial and in-frame only. The data contain about 170,000 clones, approximately 81% of them singletons. This clone was recorded a few times. Its specificity is unknown. The sample consisted of PBMCs. The sequence was collected from a male donor in good health and CMV-seronegative. This chain uses TRBV7-2 with TRBJ2-7, with TRBD2 identical over 8 bases. The CDR3 DNA sequence: TGTGCCAGCAGCCTAGGTTCGGGCCGGGGGGGTTTCTACGAGCAGTACTTC. Protein sequence: CASSLGSGRGGFYEQYF.